The present TCR beta chain was sequenced within a study of control samples from healthy donors and cancer patients. Sequenced by immunoSEQ multiplex PCR; TCRdb stores in-frame clones only, minus some. The sample consists of about 130,000 clones, 80% to 95% of them appearing once. Germline loops: CDR1 SEHNR, CDR2 FQNEAQ (reference sequence). The V end lost 2 bases, the J end lost 5 bases, and 6 bases lay between the germline ends. The CDR3 is 12 residues long. This TCR came from a man aged 18 to 30 in good health. This rearrangement joins TRBV7-9 to TRBJ2-5; D not resolved. Sequenced input: blood. CDR3 region: CASSLFRETQYF. CDR3 in DNA: TGTGCCAGCAGCTTATTTCGGGAGACCCAGTACTTC.